A selection of T cell receptor beta chains follows, all from one sample in a study of CD8+ T cells in alopecia areata. Clones were read by immunoSEQ multiplex PCR, and TCRdb kept only the in-frame ones, dropping some. Here the sample spans about 200,000 clones, 35% to 45% being singletons. The sample was CD4+ T cells sorted from blood, taken between weeks 30 and 35, from a patient treated with tofacitinib. The receptors stem from a human donor with alopecia areata. CDR3s include the opening cysteine and the closing phenylalanine or tryptophan. A D gene is named only where the DNA matches it firmly. Expanded clones are given a class, and other clones once, few, many or no size at all.

size	D	V	J	DNA	CDR3
few	TRBD2	TRBV19	TRBJ2-1	TGTGCCAGTAGGGCCGGGACTAGCGAGTTTAATGAGCAGTTCTTC	CASRAGTSEFNEQFF
few	TRBD1	TRBV7-9	TRBJ2-1	TGTGCCAGCAGCTCTTTTCGGGGACAGGGTCTGGCCAATGAGCAGTTCTTC	CASSSFRGQGLANEQFF
few	.	TRBV18	TRBJ2-2	TGTGCCAGCTCACCACGCCGCACCGGGGAGCTGTTTTTT	CASSPRRTGELFF
.	.	TRBV25-1	TRBJ2-3	TGTGCCACCCTAGTAACAGGGTTCACAGATACGCAGTATTTT	CATLVTGFTDTQYF
.	.	TRBV20-1	TRBJ2-7	TGCAGCGGTGGGTCCTACGAGCAGTACTTC	CSGGSYEQYF
few	TRBD1	TRBV6-6	TRBJ1-6	TGTGCCAGCAGCCGGGACAGTAGTAATTCACCCCTCCACTTT	CASSRDSSNSPLHF
.	TRBD2	TRBV10-3	TRBJ2-3	TGTGCCACTCAGCGGGAGGGTTACGATACGCAGTATTTT	CATQREGYDTQYF
few	TRBD2	TRBV27	TRBJ2-7	TGTGCCAGCAGCCCGGTGGGGGGGAGCTCCTACGAGCAGTACTTC	CASSPVGGSSYEQYF
.	.	TRBV2	TRBJ2-7	TGTGCCAGCAGTGAGCTTCGTCTAGCGCAGGTCCCCTACGAGCAGTACTTC	CASSELRLAQVPYEQYF
.	TRBD2	TRBV7-9	TRBJ2-7	TGTGCCAGCAGCCGTAGCGGGAGCATTTACGAGCAGTACTTC	CASSRSGSIYEQYF
once	TRBD1	TRBV27	TRBJ1-2	TGTGCCAGCAGTTTGGTGCAGGGGGCCGGTGGCTACACCTTC	CASSLVQGAGGYTF
.	.	TRBV5-4	TRBJ1-2	TGTGCCAGCAGCTTGAAGGGTGGTCATGGCTACACCTTC	CASSLKGGHGYTF
.	.	TRBV10-3	TRBJ2-5	TGTGCCATCAGTGAGGGAAGGGGTGAGACCCAGTACTTC	CAISEGRGETQYF
.	TRBD2	TRBV7-9	TRBJ2-7	TGTGCCAGCAGCCGGACTAGCGGGATCTACGAGCAGTACTTC	CASSRTSGIYEQYF
few	TRBD2	TRBV29-1	TRBJ2-1	TGCAGTACGAGGGATTTTAGCGGGGACTCCTACAATGAGCAGTTCTTC	CSTRDFSGDSYNEQFF
.	.	TRBV6-1	TRBJ1-1	TGTGCCAGCAGTGCCTCTTTTGACAGATATGAAGCTTTCTTT	CASSASFDRYEAFF
.	.	TRBV7-9	TRBJ2-2	TGTGCCAGCAGCTTTGGGGCTTGGGACACCGGGGAGCTGTTTTTT	CASSFGAWDTGELFF
many	TRBD2	TRBV19	TRBJ2-3	TGTGCCAGTTCTAGCGGGAGCCGCACAGATACGCAGTATTTT	CASSSGSRTDTQYF
.	TRBD1	TRBV4-1	TRBJ1-5	TGCGCCAGCAGCCAACGCATCTCTGGTCCCGGGACAGGGGACGGGGAGCCCCAGCATTTT	CASSQRISGPGTGDGEPQHF
.	.	TRBV6-5	TRBJ1-1	TGTGCCAGCTTCGCATCCCTACTGATGAACACTGAAGCTTTCTTT	CASFASLLMNTEAFF
once	.	TRBV15	TRBJ2-7	TGTGCCACCAGCAGAGAAGCGGCGGCAGCCTACGAGCAGTACTTC	CATSREAAAAYEQYF
.	TRBD1	TRBV27	TRBJ1-3	TGTGCCAGCAGTTTGACAGGGTCTGGAAACACCATATATTTT	CASSLTGSGNTIYF
.	TRBD1	TRBV30	TRBJ1-6	TGTGCCTGGAGTGCCAGGGGGCCTTTTTCACCCCTCCACTTT	CAWSARGPFSPLHF
.	.	TRBV6-1	TRBJ2-3	TGTGCCAGCAGTGAATACGGGGGAAGCACAGATACGCAGTATTTT	CASSEYGGSTDTQYF
.	.	TRBV2	TRBJ1-5	TGTGCCAGCAGTGGAGGGGACCAGCCCCAGCATTTT	CASSGGDQPQHF
.	.	TRBV18	TRBJ2-3	TGTGCCAGCTCACCAAGAGTCTCAGATACGCAGTATTTT	CASSPRVSDTQYF
few	TRBD1	TRBV5-4	TRBJ2-2	TGTGCCAGCAGCTTGGAGGGGACAGGGGGCGCGATCACCGGGGAGCTGTTTTTT	CASSLEGTGGAITGELFF
few	.	TRBV6-5	TRBJ1-2	TGTGCCAGCAGTTACGACCGTTCGAGTGGCTACACCTTC	CASSYDRSSGYTF
.	.	TRBV7-9	TRBJ2-3	TGTGCCAGCAGCCGATCCCAGGGTGCAGATACGCAGTATTTT	CASSRSQGADTQYF
.	.	TRBV9	TRBJ2-2	TGTGCCAGCAGCGTAGATCCAGGTTGGGGGGAGCTGTTTTTT	CASSVDPGWGELFF
.	.	TRBV5-6	TRBJ1-4	TGTGCCAGCAGCCGCGAACAGGTGTTGAATGAAAAACTGTTTTTT	CASSREQVLNEKLFF
.	TRBD1	TRBV30	TRBJ1-6	TGTGCCTGGAACAGACAGGGGGTAAACTATAATTCACCCCTCCACTTT	CAWNRQGVNYNSPLHF
.	TRBD2	TRBV4-1	TRBJ2-3	TGCGCCAGCAGCCACGCGGGAGGAAAGGCAGATACGCAGTATTTT	CASSHAGGKADTQYF
few	.	TRBV7-9	TRBJ1-2	TGTGCCAGCAGCCTACTTCGGGGGCCCTCTGGTTATGGCTACACCTTC	CASSLLRGPSGYGYTF
.	.	TRBV7-9	TRBJ1-1	TGTGCCAGCAGCTTTGGTAATTGGGGTCACACTGAAGCTTTCTTT	CASSFGNWGHTEAFF
.	.	TRBV7-9	TRBJ1-2	TGTGCCAGCAGCTTTCCTCAGGCCACAGGCTACACCTTC	CASSFPQATGYTF
.	.	TRBV5-4	TRBJ2-7	TGTGCCAGCAGCTTGGGACTACCCGGGGCCTCCTACGAGCAGTACTTC	CASSLGLPGASYEQYF
.	.	TRBV18	TRBJ1-5	TGTGCCAGCTCACCACCCCAACAGCCCCAGCATTTT	CASSPPQQPQHF
.	TRBD1	TRBV6-5	TRBJ1-5	TGTGGGACAGGGGGCAATCAGCCCCAGCATTTT	CGTGGNQPQHF
.	TRBD1	TRBV19	TRBJ2-3	TGTGCCAGTAGGGGACAGAGCGCCACAGATACGCAGTATTTT	CASRGQSATDTQYF
.	TRBD1	TRBV7-9	TRBJ2-2	TGTGCCAGCAGCTTAAGGACAGGGGACAGCGGGGAGCTGTTTTTT	CASSLRTGDSGELFF
.	.	TRBV2	TRBJ1-4	TGTGCCAGCAGTGCCCAGGGACCATTCGCTAATGAAAAACTGTTTTTT	CASSAQGPFANEKLFF
.	.	TRBV11-2	TRBJ1-1	TGTGCCAGCAGCTTTTCGGCCACCACTGAAGCTTTCTTT	CASSFSATTEAFF
.	.	TRBV7-2	TRBJ1-5	TGTGCCAGCAGATACTACAGTTCCCATCAGCCCCAGCATTTT	CASRYYSSHQPQHF